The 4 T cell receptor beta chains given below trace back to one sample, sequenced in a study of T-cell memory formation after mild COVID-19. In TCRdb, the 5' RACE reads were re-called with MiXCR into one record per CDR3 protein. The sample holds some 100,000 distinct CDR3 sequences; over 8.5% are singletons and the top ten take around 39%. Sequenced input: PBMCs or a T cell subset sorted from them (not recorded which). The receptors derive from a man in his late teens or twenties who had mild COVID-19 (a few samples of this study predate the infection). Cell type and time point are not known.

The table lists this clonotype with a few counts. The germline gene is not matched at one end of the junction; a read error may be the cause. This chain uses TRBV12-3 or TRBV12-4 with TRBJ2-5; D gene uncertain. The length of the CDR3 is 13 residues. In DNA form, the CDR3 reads TGTGCCAGCAGATTAGAACAGCAAGAGACCCAGTACTTC. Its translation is CASRLEQQETQYF.

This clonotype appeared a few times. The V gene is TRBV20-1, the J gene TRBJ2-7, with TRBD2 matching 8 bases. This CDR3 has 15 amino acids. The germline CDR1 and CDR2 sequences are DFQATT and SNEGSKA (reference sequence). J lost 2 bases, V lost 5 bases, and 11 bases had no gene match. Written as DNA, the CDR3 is TGCAGTGCTCGTGCTCAGCGGGGGCCCACCTACGAGCAGTACTTC. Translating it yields CSARAQRGPTYEQYF.

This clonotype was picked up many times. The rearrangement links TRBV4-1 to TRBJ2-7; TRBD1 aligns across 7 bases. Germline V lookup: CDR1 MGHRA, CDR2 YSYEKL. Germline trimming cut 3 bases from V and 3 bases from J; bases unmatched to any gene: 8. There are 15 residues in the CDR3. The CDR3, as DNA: TGCGCCAGCAGCCACGAGACAGGGTTCGGCTACGAGCAGTACTTC. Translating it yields CASSHETGFGYEQYF.

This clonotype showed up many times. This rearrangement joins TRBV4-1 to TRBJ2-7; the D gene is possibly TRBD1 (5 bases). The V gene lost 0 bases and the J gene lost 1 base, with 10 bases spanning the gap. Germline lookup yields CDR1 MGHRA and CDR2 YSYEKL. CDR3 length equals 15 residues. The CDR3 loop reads CASSQEAGISYEQYF. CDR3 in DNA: TGCGCCAGCAGCCAAGAGGCAGGGATATCCTACGAGCAGTACTTC.